This T cell receptor (beta chain) was profiled in a study of shared clonotypes between healthy human individuals. The sample holds a few counts of this clone. This sample includes further DNA sequences coding for the same CDR3. The ends were cut back, 6 bases at V and 4 bases at J, with 7 bases in the middle. From germline, CDR1 is MDHEN and CDR2 SYDVKM. The CDR3 is 12 residues long. The protocol was immunoSEQ multiplex PCR, while the TCRdb copy is restricted to in-frame clones and leaves out a portion. The sample lists millions of clones, around nine tenths occurring once. The gene calls are TRBV28 and TRBJ1-5; D is uncertain. What was sequenced was naive CD4+ T cells sorted from blood. The subset is: CD45RA+ positively selected. The receptor was isolated from a man aged 18 to 35 in good health. This CDR3 reads CASRQSNQPQHF. CDR3 sequence (DNA): TGTGCCAGCAGGCAGTCAAATCAGCCCCAGCATTTT.